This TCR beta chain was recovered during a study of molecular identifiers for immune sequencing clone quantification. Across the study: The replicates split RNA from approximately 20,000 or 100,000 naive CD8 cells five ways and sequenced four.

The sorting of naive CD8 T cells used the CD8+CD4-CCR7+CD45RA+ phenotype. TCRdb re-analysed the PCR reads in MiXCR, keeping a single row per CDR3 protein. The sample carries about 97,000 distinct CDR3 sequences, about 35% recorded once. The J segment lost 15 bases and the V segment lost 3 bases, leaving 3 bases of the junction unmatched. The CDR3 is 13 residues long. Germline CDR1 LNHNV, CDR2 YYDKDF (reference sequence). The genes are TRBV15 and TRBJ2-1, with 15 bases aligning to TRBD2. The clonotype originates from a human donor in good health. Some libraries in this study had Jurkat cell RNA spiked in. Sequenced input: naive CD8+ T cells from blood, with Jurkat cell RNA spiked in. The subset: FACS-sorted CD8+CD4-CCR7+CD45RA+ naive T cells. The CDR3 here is CATSRGLAGGLFF. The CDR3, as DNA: TGTGCCACCAGCAGGGGACTAGCGGGGGGCCTGTTCTTC.